These 22 T cell receptor beta chains were all obtained from the same sample, sequenced in a study of T-cell memory formation after mild COVID-19. TCRdb fed the 5' RACE reads into MiXCR, producing one record per CDR3 protein. The data contain roughly 250,000 distinct CDR3 sequences, 16% of them seen just once; the ten biggest clones take up approximately 3.5%. Material for sequencing was PBMCs or a T cell subset sorted from them (not recorded which). The receptors shown here come from a man younger than 35 who had mild COVID-19 (a few samples of this study predate the infection). Cell type and time point are not known.

This clonotype showed up many times. This chain joins TRBV7-2 and TRBJ2-7; 7 bases align to TRBD2. The CDR3 loop spans 14 amino acids. Germline assignment: CDR1 SGHTA and CDR2 FQGNSA. J gave up 0 bases and V 5 bases, and 4 bases lay outside the gene matches. This chain's CDR3 is CASSASGNSYEQYF. For the CDR3, the DNA is TGTGCCAGCAGCGCCAGCGGGAACTCCTACGAGCAGTACTTC.

This clonotype occurred once. The chain combines TRBV28 with TRBJ2-3; 7 nucleotides line up with TRBD2. The CDR3 sequence is 13 residues long. Germline CDR1 is MDHEN and CDR2 is SYDVKM. V was clipped by 10 bases and J by 0 bases; unmatched bases: 4. For the CDR3, the DNA is TGTGCCATCGGCGGGGGTAGCACAGATACGCAGTATTTT. Translation: CAIGGGSTDTQYF.

The chain recombines TRBV12-3 or TRBV12-4 with TRBJ2-3, with 11 bases lining up with TRBD1. The CDR3 length is 15 residues. V was clipped by 6 bases and J by 5 bases; unmatched bases: 7. The CDR3 region has the DNA TGTGCCAGCAGCCCGGGACAGGGGGGAAAAGATACGCAGTATTTT. This translates into CASSPGQGGKDTQYF.

The rearrangement uses TRBV6-5 and TRBJ2-3; TRBD1 is a possible D gene (6 bases). V shed 5 bases and J shed 5 bases, with 14 bases lying between them. The CDR3 length is 14 residues. The germline V gene has CDR1 MNHEY and CDR2 SVGAGI. CDR3 sequence: CASSAGALGDTQYF. The CDR3 region has the DNA TGTGCCAGCAGTGCAGGGGCACTGGGAGATACGCAGTATTTT.

This sequence joins TRBV4-1 and TRBJ2-3; D is ambiguous. The CDR3 extends over 16 amino acids. Between the trimmed V and J ends, which lost 0 bases and 2 bases, there was a span of 12 bases. CDR1 and CDR2 from the germline V gene are MGHRA and YSYEKL. The CDR3: CASSQDWYPNTDTQYF. DNA of the CDR3: TGCGCCAGCAGCCAAGATTGGTACCCAAACACAGATACGCAGTATTTT.

This clonotype was observed many times. This chain uses TRBV29-1 with TRBJ1-1; D not certain. Germline V gene sequence: CDR1 SQVTM, CDR2 ANQGSEA. The CDR3 is made up of 10 amino acids. V gave up 6 bases and J gave up 1 base, with 3 bases separating them. The DNA for the CDR3 is TGCAGCGTGACGAACACTGAAGCTTTCTTT. Translating gives CSVTNTEAFF.

This clonotype appeared a few times. V and J are TRBV20-1 and TRBJ1-1; 7 bases are shared with TRBD1. This CDR3 contains 12 residues. Germline CDR1 reads DFQATT; CDR2 reads SNEGSKA (reference sequence). V dropped 3 bases and J dropped 8; count of bases not matched to a gene: 6. The CDR3 region has the DNA TGCAGTGCTAGTGAGGGACAGCGCGAAGCTTTCTTT. Protein sequence: CSASEGQREAFF.

A single count supports this clonotype. The chain recombines TRBV24-1 with TRBJ1-1; D not certain. This CDR3 spans 13 amino acids. Per germline, CDR1 KGHDR and CDR2 SFDVKD. V dropped 3 bases and J dropped 2 bases, with 6 bases sitting between them. The CDR3 loop is CATSDGANTEAFF. The CDR3 DNA follows: TGTGCCACCAGTGATGGAGCCAACACTGAAGCTTTCTTT.

There are a few counts of this clonotype. The genes are TRBV20-1 and TRBJ2-7; 8 positions agree with TRBD1. Per germline, CDR1 DFQATT and CDR2 SNEGSKA (reference sequence). The CDR3 is 15 residues long. The J segment lost 2 bases and the V segment lost 0 bases, leaving 6 bases of the junction unmatched. In DNA, the CDR3 is TGCAGTGCTAGAGATCTCCAGGGGGCCACCTACGAGCAGTACTTC. Its protein is CSARDLQGATYEQYF.

This clonotype has only a few counts. The CDR3 region is CSARPSRPSSYNEQFF. CDR3 DNA: TGCAGTGCTAGACCCTCGCGGCCGAGCTCCTACAATGAGCAGTTCTTC. This chain connects TRBV20-1 to TRBJ2-1; D remains unclear. The CDR3 extends over 16 amino acids. The V gene's germline CDR1 is DFQATT and CDR2 SNEGSKA (reference sequence). Trimming pared 2 bases from V and 0 bases from J, leaving 14 bases between.

The J gene is TRBJ1-1, the V gene TRBV7-9; no definite D call. Trimming stripped 2 bases from V and 0 bases from J, with 7 bases between. This CDR3 has 14 residues. CDR1 SEHNR and CDR2 FQNEAQ come from the germline V gene (reference sequence). The CDR3, as DNA: TGTGCCAGCAGCTTAAGCGCGCTGAACACTGAAGCTTTCTTT. Its translation is CASSLSALNTEAFF.

In this sample, this clonotype turned up many times. The chain has TRBV5-1 and TRBJ2-5, with 13 bases matching TRBD2. With 4 bases clipped from V and 4 bases from J, the junction kept 4 bases outside the gene matches. The CDR3 is 15 residues long. Germline CDR1 is SGHRS and CDR2 is YFSETQ. The chain's CDR3 is CASSTSGGARETQYF. CDR3 sequence (DNA): TGCGCCAGCAGCACTAGCGGGGGGGCTAGAGAGACCCAGTACTTC.

The chain employs TRBV6-5 and TRBJ1-6; TRBD1 aligns across 7 bases. The CDR3 runs to 18 residues. From germline, CDR1 is MNHEY and CDR2 SVGAGI. V was clipped by 2 bases and J by 3 bases; unmatched bases: 10. The CDR3 sequence: CASSYTTGRKDYNSPLHF. CDR3 nucleotides: TGTGCCAGCAGTTACACGACAGGGCGGAAAGACTATAATTCACCCCTCCACTTT.

This clonotype was observed many times. V is TRBV12-3 or TRBV12-4 and J is TRBJ1-2; 12 bases line up with TRBD1. The CDR3 extends over 15 amino acids. With 4 bases clipped from V and 7 bases from J, the junction kept 7 bases outside the gene matches. The chain's CDR3 is CASSYGTGGSTGYTF. The CDR3 DNA sequence: TGTGCCAGCAGTTATGGGACAGGGGGCTCCACTGGCTACACCTTC.

In its sample, this clonotype was seen a few times. The chain carries TRBV2 and TRBJ2-5; D unresolved. Trimming stripped 3 bases from V and 1 base from J, with 6 bases between. CDR3 size: 13 residues. The germline CDR1 and CDR2 sequences are SNHLY and FYNNEI. The CDR3 DNA reads as TGTGCCAGCAGTGAGTCAGTCCAAGAGACCCAGTACTTC. Amino acids: CASSESVQETQYF.

This clonotype was detected many times. DNA of the CDR3: TGCGCCAGCAGCTTGAACCAAGAGACCCAGTACTTC. Its translation: CASSLNQETQYF. The V call is TRBV5-1, the J call TRBJ2-5, with unresolved D. This CDR3 is built from 12 residues. Trimming removed 1 base from V and 0 bases from J, with 1 base in between. Germline CDR1 and CDR2: SGHRS and YFSETQ.

This clonotype was picked up a small number of times. Here the CDR3 reads CASSQDVGQTEETQYF. The DNA of the CDR3 is TGCGCCAGCAGCCAAGACGTGGGACAGACGGAAGAGACCCAGTACTTC. This chain uses TRBV4-3 with TRBJ2-5, with 7 bases that match TRBD1. Germline lookup yields CDR1 LGHNA and CDR2 YSLEER. The CDR3 totals 16 residues. Trimming at V came to 0 bases and at J to 3 bases, leaving 7 bases not matched to a gene.

The CDR3 coding sequence is TGTGCCAGCTCACCAAGGACAGGGAGTCTCTCTGGGGCCAACGTCCTGACTTTC. Encoded protein: CASSPRTGSLSGANVLTF. This chain links TRBV18 with TRBJ2-6; TRBD1 matches at 8 bases. Germline values: CDR1 KGHSH, CDR2 LQKENI. The CDR3 is made up of 18 amino acids. Trimming at V came to 2 bases and at J to 0 bases, leaving 6 bases not matched to a gene.

This clonotype was detected only a few times. The chain uses TRBV18 and TRBJ2-7, with D perhaps matching TRBD2 (6 bases). Germline V lookup: CDR1 KGHSH, CDR2 LQKENI. V was pared by 2 bases and J by 6 bases, with 11 bases between. This CDR3 comprises 13 residues. CDR3 residues: CASSPRTKGEQYV. As DNA, the CDR3 is TGTGCCAGCTCACCAAGGACTAAGGGCGAGCAGTACGTC.

This clonotype was picked up a small number of times. This chain links TRBV6-6 with TRBJ1-5; D ambiguous. Trimming removed 4 bases at V and 1 base at J, with 17 bases between. Germline V lookup: CDR1 MNHNY, CDR2 SVGAGI (reference sequence). The CDR3 covers 17 residues. The CDR3 DNA follows: TGTGCCAGCAGTTCCCCCTTGGGCCGAGGGAGCAATCAGCCCCAGCATTTT. It specifies CASSSPLGRGSNQPQHF.

Only a few counts were recorded for this clonotype. The chain joins TRBV12-3 or TRBV12-4 to TRBJ1-2; 8 bases fit TRBD1. Trimming cost V 5 bases and J 5 bases; bases outside gene matches: 7. The length of the CDR3 is 14 residues. For the CDR3, the DNA is TGTGCCAGCAGTGGACAGGGCTGGGGGTATGGCTACACCTTC. It encodes CASSGQGWGYGYTF.

This clonotype has just a few counts. The CDR3 DNA follows: TGTGCCAGCAGCTTATCGGCTACCACCGGGGAGCTGTTTTTT. It is translated as CASSLSATTGELFF. V gene TRBV7-3 combines with J gene TRBJ2-2; D remains ambiguous. The CDR3 consists of 14 residues. Germline V gene lookup returns CDR1 SGHTA and CDR2 FQGTGA. V lost 2 bases to trimming and J lost 4 bases, with 8 bases between them.